This T cell receptor beta chain comes out of a study of shared clonotypes between healthy human individuals. Study-level points and caveats: A generally larger estimated richness was seen in naive subsets than in memory subsets. It was the non-shared clonotypes that had lower generation probabilities than clonotypes shared by all four donors.

Sequenced by immunoSEQ multiplex PCR; TCRdb stores in-frame clones only, minus some. The sample holds some 700,000 clones, around 91% seen once. The CDR3 sequence is 19 residues long. The V gene lost 0 bases and the J gene lost 2 bases, with 21 bases spanning the gap. Germline assignment: CDR1 SGHDN and CDR2 FVKESK. To make CD8 memory, CD45RO+ cells were put together with CCR7-negative CD45RA+ TemRA cells. In regard to this clone: Its target is not known.

Sequencing used memory CD8+ T cells from PBMCs. The subset is: CD45RO+ cells pooled with CCR7-negative TemRA cells. The chain has TRBV14 and TRBJ2-3; D may be TRBD2 (6 bases). The TCR comes from a man between 18 and 35 years old in good health. Some clones in this sample may be carry-over from other donors' samples. CDR3 residues: CASSQDGGGLVFSTDTQYF. The CDR3 DNA is TGTGCCAGCAGCCAAGACGGGGGTGGGCTAGTCTTTTCCACAGATACGCAGTATTTT.